The clone carrying this T cell receptor beta chain was counted only a few times. This sample is part of a study of cytomegalovirus exposure and HLA in healthy donors. 60 Vbeta and 13 Jbeta primers were used in PCR. Using immunoSEQ multiplex PCR, the repertoire was profiled, and TCRdb retains in-frame clones only, with some absent. The data show 100,000 to 150,000 clones, roughly four fifths seen once. The germline V gene encodes CDR1 MNHNY and CDR2 SVGAGI (reference sequence). The CDR3 consists of 14 residues. V shed 5 bases, J shed 4 bases, and the junction held 7 bases outside the gene matches. This sequence joins TRBV6-6 and TRBJ1-1, with 7 bases fitting TRBD1. This clonotype was obtained from a woman aged 40-49 years in good health and CMV-seronegative. The specimen sequenced was PBMCs. CDR3 DNA sequence: TGTGCCAGCAGTCCCCGACAGGGAGGCACTGAAGCTTTCTTT. As protein: CASSPRQGGTEAFF.